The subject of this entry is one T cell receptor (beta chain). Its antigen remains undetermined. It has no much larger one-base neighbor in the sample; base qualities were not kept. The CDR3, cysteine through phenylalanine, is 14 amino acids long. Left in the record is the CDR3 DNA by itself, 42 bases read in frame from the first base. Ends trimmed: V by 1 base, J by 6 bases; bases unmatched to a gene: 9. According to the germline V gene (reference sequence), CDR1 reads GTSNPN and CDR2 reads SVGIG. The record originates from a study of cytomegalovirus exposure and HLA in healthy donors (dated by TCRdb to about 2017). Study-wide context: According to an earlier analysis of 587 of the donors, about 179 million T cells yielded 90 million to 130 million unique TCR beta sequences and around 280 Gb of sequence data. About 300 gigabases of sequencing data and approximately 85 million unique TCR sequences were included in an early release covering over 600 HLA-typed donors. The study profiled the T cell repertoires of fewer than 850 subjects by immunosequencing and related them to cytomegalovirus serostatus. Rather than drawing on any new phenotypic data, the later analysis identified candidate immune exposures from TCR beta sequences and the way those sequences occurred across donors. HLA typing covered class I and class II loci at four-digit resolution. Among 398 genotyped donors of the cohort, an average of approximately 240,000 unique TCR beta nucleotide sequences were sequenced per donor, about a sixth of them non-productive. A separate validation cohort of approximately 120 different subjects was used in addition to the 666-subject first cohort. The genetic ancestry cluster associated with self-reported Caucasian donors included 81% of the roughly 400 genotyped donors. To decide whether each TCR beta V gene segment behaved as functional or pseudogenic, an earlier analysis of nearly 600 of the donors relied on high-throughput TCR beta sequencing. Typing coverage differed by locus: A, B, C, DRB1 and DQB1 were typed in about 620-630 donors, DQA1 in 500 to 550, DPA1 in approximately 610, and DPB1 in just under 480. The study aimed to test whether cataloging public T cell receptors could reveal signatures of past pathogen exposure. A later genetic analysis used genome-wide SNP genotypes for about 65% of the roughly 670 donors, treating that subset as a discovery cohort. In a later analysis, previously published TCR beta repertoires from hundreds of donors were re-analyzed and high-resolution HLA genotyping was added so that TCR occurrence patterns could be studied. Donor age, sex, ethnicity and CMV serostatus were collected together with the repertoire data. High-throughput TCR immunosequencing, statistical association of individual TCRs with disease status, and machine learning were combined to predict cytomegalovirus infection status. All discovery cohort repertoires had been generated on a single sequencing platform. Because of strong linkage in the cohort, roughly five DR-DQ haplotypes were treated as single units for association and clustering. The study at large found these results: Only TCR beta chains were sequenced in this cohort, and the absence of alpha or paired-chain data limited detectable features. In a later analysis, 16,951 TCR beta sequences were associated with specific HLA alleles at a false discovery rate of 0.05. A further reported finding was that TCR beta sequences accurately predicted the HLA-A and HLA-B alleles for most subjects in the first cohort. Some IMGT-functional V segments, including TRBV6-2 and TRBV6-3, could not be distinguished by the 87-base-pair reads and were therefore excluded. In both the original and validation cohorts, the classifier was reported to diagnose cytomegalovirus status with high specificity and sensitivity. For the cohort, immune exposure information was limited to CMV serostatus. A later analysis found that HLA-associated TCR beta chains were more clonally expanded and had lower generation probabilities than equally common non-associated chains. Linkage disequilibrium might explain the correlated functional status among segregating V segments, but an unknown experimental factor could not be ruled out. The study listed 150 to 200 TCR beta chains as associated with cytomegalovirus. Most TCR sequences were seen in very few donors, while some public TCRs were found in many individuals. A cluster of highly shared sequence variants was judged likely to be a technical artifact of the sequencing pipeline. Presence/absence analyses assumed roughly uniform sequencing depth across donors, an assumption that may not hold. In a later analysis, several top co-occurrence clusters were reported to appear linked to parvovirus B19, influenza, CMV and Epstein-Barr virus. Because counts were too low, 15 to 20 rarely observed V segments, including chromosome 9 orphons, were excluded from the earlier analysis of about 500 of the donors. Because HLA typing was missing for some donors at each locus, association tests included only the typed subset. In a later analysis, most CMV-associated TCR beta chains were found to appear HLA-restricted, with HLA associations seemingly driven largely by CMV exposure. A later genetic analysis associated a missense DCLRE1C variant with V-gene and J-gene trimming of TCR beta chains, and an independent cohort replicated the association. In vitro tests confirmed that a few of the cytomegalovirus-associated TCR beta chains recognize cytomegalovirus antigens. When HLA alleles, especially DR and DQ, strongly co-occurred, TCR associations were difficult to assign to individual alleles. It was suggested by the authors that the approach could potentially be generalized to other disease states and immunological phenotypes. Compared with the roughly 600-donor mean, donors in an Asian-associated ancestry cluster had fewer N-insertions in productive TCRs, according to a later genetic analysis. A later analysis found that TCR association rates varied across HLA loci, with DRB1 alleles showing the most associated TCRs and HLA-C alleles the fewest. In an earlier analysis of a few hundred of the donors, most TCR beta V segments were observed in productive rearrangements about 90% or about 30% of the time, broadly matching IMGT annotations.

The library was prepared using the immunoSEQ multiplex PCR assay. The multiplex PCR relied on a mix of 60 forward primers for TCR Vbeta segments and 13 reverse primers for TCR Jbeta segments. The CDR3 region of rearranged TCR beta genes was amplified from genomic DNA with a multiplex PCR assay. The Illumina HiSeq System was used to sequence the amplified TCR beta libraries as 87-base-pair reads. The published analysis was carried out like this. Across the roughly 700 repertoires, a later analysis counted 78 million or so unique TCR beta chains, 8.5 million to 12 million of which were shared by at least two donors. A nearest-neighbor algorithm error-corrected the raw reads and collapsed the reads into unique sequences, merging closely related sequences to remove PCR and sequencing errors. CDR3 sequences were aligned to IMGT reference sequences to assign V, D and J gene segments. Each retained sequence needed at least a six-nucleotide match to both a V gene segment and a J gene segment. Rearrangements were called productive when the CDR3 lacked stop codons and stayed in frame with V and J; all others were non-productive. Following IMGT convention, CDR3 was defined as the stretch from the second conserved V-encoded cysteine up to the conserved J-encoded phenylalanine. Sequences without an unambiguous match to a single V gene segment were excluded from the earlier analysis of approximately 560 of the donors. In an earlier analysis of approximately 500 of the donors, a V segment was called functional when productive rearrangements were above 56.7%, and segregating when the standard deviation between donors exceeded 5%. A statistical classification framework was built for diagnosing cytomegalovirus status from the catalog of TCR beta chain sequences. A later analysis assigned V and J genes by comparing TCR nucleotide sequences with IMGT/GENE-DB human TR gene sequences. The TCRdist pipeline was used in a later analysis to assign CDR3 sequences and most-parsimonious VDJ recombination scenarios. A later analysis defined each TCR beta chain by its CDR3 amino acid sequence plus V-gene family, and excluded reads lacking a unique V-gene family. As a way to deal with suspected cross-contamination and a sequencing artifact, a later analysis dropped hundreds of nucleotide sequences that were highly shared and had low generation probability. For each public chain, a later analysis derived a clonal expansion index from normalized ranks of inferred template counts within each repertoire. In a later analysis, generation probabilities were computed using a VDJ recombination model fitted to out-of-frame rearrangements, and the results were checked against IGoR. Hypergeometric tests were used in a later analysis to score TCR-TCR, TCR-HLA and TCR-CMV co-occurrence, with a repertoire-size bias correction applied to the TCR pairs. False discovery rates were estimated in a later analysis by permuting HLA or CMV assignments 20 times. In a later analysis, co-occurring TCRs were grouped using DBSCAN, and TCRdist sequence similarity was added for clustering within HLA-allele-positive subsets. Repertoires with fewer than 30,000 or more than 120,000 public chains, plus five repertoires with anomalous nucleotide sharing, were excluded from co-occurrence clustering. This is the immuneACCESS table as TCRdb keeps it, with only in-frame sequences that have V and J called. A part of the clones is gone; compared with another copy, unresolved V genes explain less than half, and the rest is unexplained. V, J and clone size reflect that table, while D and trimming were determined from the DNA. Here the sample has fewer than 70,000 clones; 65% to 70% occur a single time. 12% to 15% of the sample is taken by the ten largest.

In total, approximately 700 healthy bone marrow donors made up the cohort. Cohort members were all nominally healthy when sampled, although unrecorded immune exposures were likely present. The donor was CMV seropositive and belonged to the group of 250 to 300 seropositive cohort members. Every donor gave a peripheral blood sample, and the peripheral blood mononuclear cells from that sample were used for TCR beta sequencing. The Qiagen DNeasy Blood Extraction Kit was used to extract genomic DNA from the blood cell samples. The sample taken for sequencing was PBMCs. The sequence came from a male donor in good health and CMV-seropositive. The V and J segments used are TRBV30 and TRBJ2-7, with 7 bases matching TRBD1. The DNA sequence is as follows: TGTGCCTGGAGTGCCAAAGACAGGGTCGGCGAGCAGTACTTC. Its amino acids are CAWSAKDRVGEQYF.